The rows below give T cell receptor beta chains drawn from one sample of a study of blood T cells in healthy people across ages. TCRdb processed the 5' RACE reads anew with MiXCR; each CDR3 protein has one entry. Here the sample spans 700,000 to 850,000 distinct CDR3 sequences, approximately 53% being singletons. Sequencing was carried out using blood. These receptors were collected from a man older than 75 in good health. CDR3s include the opening cysteine and the closing phenylalanine or tryptophan. The order of the fields is clone size, V gene, D gene, J gene, CDR3 length, CDR3 protein, CDR3 DNA. The D gene is left open where the match is weak. Clone size is shown for a subset of rows, as once, few, many or a class of expanded clone.

few	TRBV21-1	-	TRBJ1-2	15	CASSNGDRANYGYTF	TGTGCCAGCAGCAATGGGGACAGGGCAAATTATGGCTACACCTTC
few	TRBV2	TRBD2	TRBJ2-7	13	CAIRAGVTYEQYF	TGTGCCATCCGAGCGGGAGTAACCTACGAGCAGTACTTC
-	TRBV9	-	TRBJ2-7	14	CASSVGLGASEQYF	TGTGCCAGCAGCGTAGGACTAGGCGCTTCCGAGCAGTACTTC
many	TRBV12-3/TRBV12-4	TRBD1	TRBJ2-7	14	CASSRQGVPYEQYF	TGTGCCAGCAGCCGACAGGGGGTCCCCTACGAGCAGTACTTC
-	TRBV4-2	TRBD2	TRBJ2-5	17	CASSLTSGILKQETQYF	TGTGCCAGCAGTTTGACTAGCGGGATACTTAAGCAAGAGACCCAGTACTTC
-	TRBV7-9	-	TRBJ2-2	16	CASSSPGLPGTGELFF	TGTGCCAGCAGCTCGCCCGGATTACCTGGGACTGGGGAGCTGTTTTTT
-	TRBV29-1	-	TRBJ2-2	13	CSVATQYTGELFF	TGCAGCGTTGCGACCCAATACACCGGGGAGCTGTTTTTT
-	TRBV15	-	TRBJ2-5	15	CATSRDLGSQETQYF	TGTGCCACCAGCAGAGATCTAGGCAGCCAAGAGACCCAGTACTTC
-	TRBV5-1	-	TRBJ1-1	15	CASSPGWGLNTEAFF	TGCGCCAGCAGCCCCGGGTGGGGCTTGAACACTGAAGCTTTCTTT
-	TRBV28	-	TRBJ2-3	15	CASSLPGDRSGTQYF	TGTGCCAGCAGTTTACCGGGGGACAGATCGGGTACGCAGTATTTT
many	TRBV5-1	-	TRBJ2-7	14	CASSFRGSSYEQYF	TGTGCCAGCAGTTTCCGGGGTTCCTCCTACGAGCAGTACTTC
few	TRBV20-1	-	TRBJ2-6	14	CSARVSSGANVLTF	TGCAGTGCTAGAGTTAGCTCTGGGGCCAACGTCCTGACTTTC
-	TRBV5-1	TRBD2	TRBJ2-1	15	CASSLGGSGSYEQFF	TGCGCCAGCAGCTTGGGTGGTAGCGGGAGTTATGAGCAGTTCTTC
-	TRBV5-6	-	TRBJ2-7	16	CASSWRSGRNVDEQYF	TGTGCCAGCAGCTGGAGAAGTGGTAGGAACGTCGACGAGCAGTACTTC
-	TRBV11-2	TRBD1	TRBJ2-7	14	CASSRGTENYEQYF	TGTGCCAGCAGCCGTGGGACAGAGAACTACGAGCAGTACTTC
-	TRBV3-1	-	TRBJ2-1	13	CASSQDTAGEQFF	TGTGCCAGCAGCCAAGATACGGCGGGAGAGCAGTTCTTC
-	TRBV25-1	-	TRBJ1-1	14	CASSRTAMNTEAFF	TGTGCCAGCAGTAGAACAGCCATGAACACTGAAGCTTTCTTT
-	TRBV5-1	-	TRBJ2-7	13	CASSPTAPYEQYF	TGCGCCAGCAGCCCCACAGCCCCCTACGAGCAGTACTTC
-	TRBV10-3	TRBD1	TRBJ2-1	15	CAIRDRGGSYNEQFF	TGTGCCATCAGGGACAGGGGAGGCTCCTACAATGAGCAGTTCTTC
-	TRBV25-1	-	TRBJ2-7	14	CASSEFGEEAEQYF	TGTGCCAGCAGTGAATTTGGGGAGGAGGCAGAGCAGTACTTC
-	TRBV5-1	-	TRBJ2-7	14	CASSLDGLEYEQYF	TGCGCCAGCAGCTTGGATGGGTTGGAGTACGAGCAGTACTTC
-	TRBV7-9	TRBD2	TRBJ2-7	16	CASSSRGGLARYEQYF	TGTGCCAGCAGCTCTCGGGGGGGACTAGCGAGGTACGAGCAGTACTTC
-	TRBV12-3/TRBV12-4	-	TRBJ1-5	15	CASSLGGPVNQPQHF	TGTGCCAGCAGTTTAGGAGGGCCCGTAAATCAGCCCCAGCATTTT
once	TRBV28	-	TRBJ1-1	15	CAIHAGARENTEAFF	TGTGCCATCCACGCGGGAGCGCGGGAGAACACTGAAGCTTTCTTT
few	TRBV27	-	TRBJ1-5	16	CASSLSSGVGNQPQHF	TGTGCCAGCAGTTTATCGTCGGGAGTCGGCAATCAGCCCCAGCATTTT
-	TRBV6-9	TRBD2	TRBJ2-1	17	CASSFRITSGAYNEQFF	TGTGCCAGCAGTTTTCGAATCACTAGCGGGGCCTACAATGAGCAGTTCTTC
few	TRBV2	-	TRBJ2-3	14	CASSPFLRTDTQYF	TGTGCCAGCAGCCCGTTCCTACGCACAGATACGCAGTATTTT
-	TRBV3-1	TRBD2	TRBJ2-7	14	CASSQVPSGTKQYF	TGTGCCAGCAGCCAAGTCCCTAGCGGGACCAAGCAGTACTTC
-	TRBV12-5	-	TRBJ2-7	16	CASGLSQDLLSYEQYF	TGTGCTAGTGGTTTGTCCCAGGACCTACTTAGCTACGAGCAGTACTTC
few	TRBV11-1	-	TRBJ2-1	14	CASSLAASMNEQFF	TGTGCCAGCAGCTTAGCGGCTAGCATGAATGAGCAGTTCTTC
-	TRBV2	-	TRBJ2-5	13	CASTSGAQETQYF	TGTGCCAGCACCTCTGGGGCGCAAGAGACCCAGTACTTC
-	TRBV12-3/TRBV12-4	TRBD1	TRBJ2-3	14	CASRDRGSERYAYF	TGTGCCAGCAGGGACAGGGGGAGCGAAAGATACGCGTATTTT
-	TRBV24-1	TRBD2	TRBJ2-7	15	CATSSSERGSYEQYF	TGTGCCACCAGTAGCTCAGAGCGGGGATCCTACGAGCAGTACTTC
-	TRBV12-3/TRBV12-4	TRBD2	TRBJ2-5	16	CASSLGGLAGEETQYF	TGTGCCAGCAGTTTAGGGGGACTAGCGGGAGAAGAGACCCAGTACTTC
-	TRBV12-3/TRBV12-4	-	TRBJ2-5	14	CASSLRLTQETQYF	TGTGCCAGCAGTTTAAGGCTAACTCAAGAGACCCAGTACTTC
-	TRBV5-1	-	TRBJ2-6	18	CASSLEMGIPTGANVLTF	TGCGCCAGCAGCTTGGAAATGGGCATTCCCACTGGGGCCAACGTCCTGACTTTC
-	TRBV6-2/TRBV6-3	-	TRBJ2-7	14	CASWLTAVGNEQYF	TGTGCCAGCTGGCTAACCGCCGTTGGGAACGAGCAGTACTTC
-	TRBV2	-	TRBJ2-3	15	CASSPSVGGLDTQYF	TGTGCCAGCAGCCCTAGCGTGGGGGGCTTGGATACGCAGTATTTT
-	TRBV6-6	TRBD2	TRBJ2-1	16	CASRRLAGGRVNEQFF	TGTGCCAGCAGGCGGCTAGCGGGAGGAAGGGTCAATGAGCAGTTCTTC
-	TRBV5-1	-	TRBJ1-2	12	CASSLLGHGYTF	TGCGCCAGCAGCTTGCTAGGCCATGGCTACACCTTC
-	TRBV7-3	-	TRBJ2-6	18	CASSLLGSQVSGANVLTF	TGTGCCAGCAGCTTATTGGGCAGCCAGGTCTCTGGGGCCAACGTCCTGACTTTC
-	TRBV10-3	TRBD1	TRBJ1-5	14	CAISEGQGIQPQHF	TGTGCCATCAGTGAGGGACAGGGGATTCAGCCCCAGCATTTT
-	TRBV29-1	-	TRBJ2-1	14	CSRGRGSSYNEQFF	TGCAGCCGGGGACGGGGGAGCTCCTACAATGAGCAGTTCTTC
-	TRBV2	-	TRBJ2-3	12	CASIGGHRDAYF	TGTGCCAGCATAGGAGGGCACAGAGACGCGTATTTT
-	TRBV4-2	-	TRBJ2-5	12	CAGSQDGETQYF	TGTGCCGGCAGCCAAGATGGGGAGACCCAGTACTTC
-	TRBV20-1	-	TRBJ2-3	15	CSASEGRGGNRYAYF	TGCAGTGCTAGTGAGGGCAGGGGAGGGAACAGATACGCGTATTTT
-	TRBV30	-	TRBJ2-6	13	CAWGEYGANVLTF	TGTGCCTGGGGGGAGTATGGGGCCAACGTCCTGACTTTC
few	TRBV3-1	-	TRBJ2-7	14	CASSQDTRSYEQYF	TGTGCCAGCAGCCAAGATACGAGATCCTACGAGCAGTACTTC